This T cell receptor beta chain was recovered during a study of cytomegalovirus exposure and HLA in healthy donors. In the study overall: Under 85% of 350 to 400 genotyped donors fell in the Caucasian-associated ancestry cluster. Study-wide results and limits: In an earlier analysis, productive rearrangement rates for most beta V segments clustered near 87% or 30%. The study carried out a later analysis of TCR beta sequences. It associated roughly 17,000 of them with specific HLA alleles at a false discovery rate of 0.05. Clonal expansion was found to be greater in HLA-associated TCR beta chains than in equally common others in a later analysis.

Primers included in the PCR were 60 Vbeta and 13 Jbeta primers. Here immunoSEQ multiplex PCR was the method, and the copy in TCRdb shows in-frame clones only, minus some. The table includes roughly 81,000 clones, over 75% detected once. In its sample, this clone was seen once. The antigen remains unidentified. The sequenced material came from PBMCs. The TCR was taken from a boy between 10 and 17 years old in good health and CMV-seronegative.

The CDR3 bases are TGTGCCATCAGTGTGGGGTTGACAGGGATGAACACTGAAGCTTTCTTT. Translating it yields CAISVGLTGMNTEAFF. The V and J genes are TRBV10-3 and TRBJ1-1, with 7 bases matching TRBD1. The CDR3 has 16 amino acids. Germline assignment: CDR1 ENHRY and CDR2 SYGVKD. V shed 4 bases, J shed 0 bases, and the junction held 8 bases outside the gene matches.